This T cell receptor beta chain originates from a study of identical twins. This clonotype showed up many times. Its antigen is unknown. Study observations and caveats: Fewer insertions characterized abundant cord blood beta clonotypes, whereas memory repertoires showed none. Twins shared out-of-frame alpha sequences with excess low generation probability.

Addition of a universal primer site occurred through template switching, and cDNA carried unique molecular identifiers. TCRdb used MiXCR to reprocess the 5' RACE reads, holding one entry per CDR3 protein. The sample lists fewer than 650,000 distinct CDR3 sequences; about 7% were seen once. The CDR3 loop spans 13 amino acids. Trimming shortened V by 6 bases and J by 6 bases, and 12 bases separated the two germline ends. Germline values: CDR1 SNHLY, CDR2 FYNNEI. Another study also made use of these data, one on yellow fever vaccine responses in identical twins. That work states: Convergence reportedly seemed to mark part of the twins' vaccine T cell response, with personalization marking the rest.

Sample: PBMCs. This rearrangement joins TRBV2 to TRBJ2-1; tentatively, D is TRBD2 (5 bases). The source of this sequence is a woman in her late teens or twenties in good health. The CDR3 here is CASSPLGGNEQFF. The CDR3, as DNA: TGTGCCAGCAGCCCTTTAGGAGGCAATGAGCAGTTCTTC.